This paragraph covers one T cell receptor beta chain sequence. The assay was immunoSEQ multiplex PCR, and TCRdb's table has in-frame clones only and misses some. Of roughly 250,000 clones in the sample, 70% were seen once. The data derive from a study of cytotoxic CD8 clonotypes in ibrutinib-treated CLL. Whole-study context: Mean productive templates were about 260,000; mean productive rearrangements were roughly 94,000.

CDR3 length: 15 residues. The trim removed 11 bases at V and 0 bases at J, leaving 8 bases unmatched. The V gene's germline CDR1 is MDHEN and CDR2 SYDVKM. Sequences were derived from PBMCs, sampled after 24 months of ibrutinib treatment. The chain uses TRBV28 and TRBJ2-1; 9 bases map to TRBD2. The clonotype was recovered from a human donor with chronic lymphocytic leukemia. This CDR3 is CAARISGSSYNEQFF. The CDR3 nucleotides read TGTGCCGCCAGAATTAGCGGGAGCTCCTACAATGAGCAGTTCTTC.